This T cell receptor beta chain derives from a study of T cells after posttransplantation cyclophosphamide. Study findings and constraints: Later blood repertoires were often dominated by clones from the donor CD8+ memory compartment. Recipient CMV seropositivity and CMV reactivation strongly tracked TRB clonality. Tissue-infiltrating T cells from skin or gut overlapped little with blood T cells.

The related graft donor's blood sample was taken on the day of bone marrow donation. Here immunoSEQ multiplex PCR was the method, and the copy in TCRdb shows in-frame clones only, minus some. This repertoire holds under 40,000 clones, and none appear only once. This clone was seen many times. What it binds is not known. The germline V gene has CDR1 SGHRS and CDR2 YFSETQ. V lost 0 bases and J lost 4; bases outside the gene matches: 7. CDR3 length: 17 residues. The sequenced sample was PBMCs. This TCR was sampled from a woman between 45 and 60 years old in good health and a related stem cell transplant donor. The rearrangement joins TRBV5-1 to TRBJ2-1; 10 bases fit TRBD2. The CDR3 DNA is TGCGCCAGCAGCTTGGGACTAGCGGGCAGACGTTACAATGAGCAGTTCTTC. Its protein product is CASSLGLAGRRYNEQFF.